These 16 T cell receptor beta chains were all obtained from the same sample, sequenced in a study of T cells in Graves' hyperthyroidism and ophthalmopathy. The TCR beta CDR3 regions underwent amplification using RNA transcripts as the source. Using the HTBI primer set, a first-round RT-PCR was run on the TCR CDR3. TCRdb reanalysed the multiplex PCR reads using MiXCR and keeps one entry per CDR3 protein. The sample yields 350,000 to 450,000 distinct CDR3 sequences, about a sixth seen once. Sequenced input: blood. The receptor source for this set is a woman under 40 with Graves' hyperthyroidism that later progressed to Graves' ophthalmopathy.

This clonotype was detected ten times or more. The chain employs TRBV6-1 and TRBJ2-3, with 13 bases aligning to TRBD2. After removal of 6 bases from V and 5 bases from J, the junction contained 5 bases not matched to a gene. The CDR3 consists of 15 residues. Germline V lookup: CDR1 MNHNS, CDR2 SASEGT. CDR3 loop: CASSGLAGVGDTQYF. The CDR3 DNA follows: TGTGCCAGCAGCGGACTAGCGGGAGTCGGAGATACGCAGTATTTT.

This clonotype has more than one count but fewer than ten. The chain has TRBV29-1 and TRBJ2-7, with D possibly being TRBD1 (6 bases). The CDR3 length is 13 residues. V lost 2 bases and J 5 bases, leaving 13 bases between the germline ends. Per the germline V gene, CDR1 is SQVTM and CDR2 is ANQGSEA. The chain's CDR3 is CSVETGIRNEQYF. Written as DNA, the CDR3 is TGCAGCGTTGAAACAGGGATTCGGAACGAGCAGTACTTC.

At least ten counts were recorded for this clonotype. The V and J genes are TRBV13 and TRBJ2-7, with D possibly TRBD2 on 6 matching bases. CDR3 length equals 15 residues. Germline loops: CDR1 PRHDT, CDR2 FYEKMQ (reference sequence). V lost 1 base, J lost 5 bases, and 15 bases lay in between. In nucleotides, the CDR3 is TGTGCCAGCAGCTTAGAAGGTCGGGGGTCGGACGAGCAGTACTTC. It is translated as CASSLEGRGSDEQYF.

This clonotype was seen at least ten times. The rearrangement links TRBV30 to TRBJ2-7; no definite D call. Trimming cost V 0 bases and J 6 bases, with 9 bases left between them. Germline V gene sequence: CDR1 GTSNPN, CDR2 SVGIG (reference sequence). The CDR3 runs 12 residues. The CDR3 sequence is CAWSVVGFEQYF. The CDR3 bases are TGTGCCTGGAGTGTGGTAGGGTTCGAGCAGTACTTC. The full variable domain, rest sourced from reference TRBV30 and TRBJ2-7, is SQTIHQWPATLVQPVGSPLSLECTVEGTSNPNLYWYRQAAGRGLQLLFYSVGIGQISSEVPQNLSASRPQDRQFILSSKKLLLSDSGFYLCAWSVVGFEQYFGPGTRLTVT.

The table lists this clonotype with many counts. The chain uses TRBV7-9 and TRBJ2-5; no firm D call. V lost 5 bases and J lost 2, with 12 bases in between. CDR3 size: 14 residues. Germline V gene lookup returns CDR1 SEHNR and CDR2 FQNEAQ (reference sequence). CDR3 loop: CASSEASQQETQYF. For the CDR3, the DNA is TGTGCCAGCAGCGAGGCCTCACAGCAAGAGACCCAGTACTTC.

This clonotype came up many times. The rearrangement joins TRBV2 to TRBJ2-2; 8 bases line up with TRBD1. The V segment lost 10 bases and the J segment 4 bases; nucleotides outside the gene matches: 5. Germline lookup yields CDR1 SNHLY and CDR2 FYNNEI. CDR3 length: 13 residues. In DNA, the CDR3 is TGTGCCACCGGACAGGGAGTCACCGGGGAGCTGTTTTTT. It translates to CATGQGVTGELFF.

This clonotype occurred a few times. The J gene is TRBJ2-7, the V gene TRBV30, with TRBD2 matching over 9 bases. CDR3 length equals 11 residues. The J segment lost 5 bases and the V segment lost 7 bases, leaving 3 bases of the junction unmatched. CDR1 and CDR2 from the germline V gene are GTSNPN and SVGIG (reference sequence). Here the CDR3 DNA reads TGTGCCTTAGCGGGGGTCAACGAGCAGTACTTC. It specifies CALAGVNEQYF. The variable domain in full, completed from reference TRBV30 and TRBJ2-7, reads SQTIHQWPATLVQPVGSPLSLECTVEGTSNPNLYWYRQAAGRGLQLLFYSVGIGQISSEVPQNLSASRPQDRQFILSSKKLLLSDSGFYLCALAGVNEQYFGPGTRLTVT.

This clonotype came up many times. CDR3 bases: TGTGCCAGCAGTTACTTTAGCGGCTCCTACGAGCAGTACTTC. Translating it yields CASSYFSGSYEQYF. The chain carries TRBV6-2 or TRBV6-3 and TRBJ2-7; D is perhaps TRBD2 (6 bases). Germline V CDR1 and CDR2: MNHEY, SVGEGT. The length of the CDR3 is 14 residues. Between the trimmed V and J ends, which lost 1 base and 0 bases, there was a span of 7 bases.

This clonotype has ten or more counts. The chain uses TRBV27 and TRBJ2-7; tentatively, D is TRBD1 (5 bases). The CDR3 extends over 15 amino acids. Germline V gives CDR1 MNHEY, CDR2 SMNVEV (reference sequence). V was pared by 4 bases and J by 2 bases, with 15 bases between. The CDR3 protein is CASSYRAGWAYEQYF. DNA of the CDR3: TGTGCCAGCAGTTACCGGGCAGGGTGGGCCTACGAGCAGTACTTC.

This clonotype was picked up many times. This chain links TRBV19 with TRBJ1-1; D remains ambiguous. This CDR3 region has 14 residues. V was shortened by 3 bases and J by 1 base, with 9 bases between the two germline ends. The V gene's germline CDR1 is LNHDA and CDR2 SQIVND (reference sequence). The CDR3: CASSIYSGNTEAFF. CDR3 DNA: TGTGCCAGTAGTATCTATAGCGGGAACACTGAAGCTTTCTTT.

This clonotype was seen at least ten times. The chain employs TRBV7-8 and TRBJ2-5; 8 bases are shared with TRBD1. CDR1 is SGHVS and CDR2 is FQNEAQ in the germline V gene. This CDR3 region has 18 residues. Trimming removed 3 bases from V and 3 bases from J; junction bases left unmatched: 15. The CDR3 loop is CASSFPKIPGQVEETQYF. CDR3 coding DNA: TGTGCCAGCAGCTTCCCTAAAATCCCGGGACAGGTCGAAGAGACCCAGTACTTC. Full variable domain (remainder filled in from reference TRBV7-8 and TRBJ2-5): GAGVSQSPRYKVAKRGQDVALRCDPISGHVSLFWYQQALGQGPEFLTYFQNEAQLDKSGLPSDRFFAERPEGSVSTLKIQRTQQEDSAVYLCASSFPKIPGQVEETQYFGPGTRLLVL.

At least ten counts were recorded for this clonotype. The chain employs TRBV5-5 and TRBJ2-5; TRBD2 matches 8 bases. This CDR3 spans 15 amino acids. With V trimmed by 6 bases and J by 5 bases, 12 bases remained unmatched. CDR1 SGHKS and CDR2 YYEKEE come from the germline V gene (reference sequence). This CDR3 reads CASNPTSGLVETQYF. The CDR3 bases are TGTGCCAGCAACCCGACCTCGGGACTAGTTGAGACCCAGTACTTC.

This clonotype was recorded many times. J is TRBJ2-3 and V is TRBV18; TRBD2 aligns across 8 bases. The CDR3 length is 16 residues. Trimming removed 4 bases from V and 0 bases from J; junction bases left unmatched: 6. In germline, CDR1 is KGHSH, CDR2 LQKENI. The CDR3 spells CASSHLSGTSTDTQYF. CDR3 in DNA: TGTGCCAGCTCACACCTTAGCGGGACTAGCACAGATACGCAGTATTTT.

This clonotype has just a few counts. The CDR3: CASSGSSGGSDEQFF. The CDR3 nucleotides are TGTGCCAGCAGTGGCTCTAGCGGGGGGTCCGATGAGCAGTTCTTC. The chain couples TRBV27 to TRBJ2-1, with TRBD2 matching 11 bases. The CDR3 is made up of 15 amino acids. With V trimmed by 5 bases and J by 8 bases, 8 bases remained unmatched. The germline V gene encodes CDR1 MNHEY and CDR2 SMNVEV (reference sequence).

The sample holds many counts of this clonotype. The chain carries TRBV5-1 and TRBJ1-4; tentative D call: TRBD1 (6 bases). CDR3 size: 15 residues. The V and J ends lost 5 bases and 5 bases respectively, with 16 bases between them. Germline V gene sequence: CDR1 SGHRS, CDR2 YFSETQ. The CDR3 nucleotides are TGCGCCAGCAGTACGATCGGACAGATGAATGAAAAACTGTTTTTT. This translates into CASSTIGQMNEKLFF.

The genes are TRBV30 and TRBJ2-7; D gene uncertain. Trimming pared 1 base from V and 4 bases from J, leaving 5 bases between. Germline CDR1 and CDR2: GTSNPN and SVGIG (reference sequence). The CDR3 has 11 amino acids. Written as DNA, the CDR3 is TGTGCCTGGAGTGAAACTTACGAGCAGTACTTC. It yields the protein CAWSETYEQYF. The full variable domain, completed using reference TRBV30 and TRBJ2-7, is SQTIHQWPATLVQPVGSPLSLECTVEGTSNPNLYWYRQAAGRGLQLLFYSVGIGQISSEVPQNLSASRPQDRQFILSSKKLLLSDSGFYLCAWSETYEQYFGPGTRLTVT.